Given below is one T cell receptor beta chain in context. Antigen specificity is unknown. The sample is drawn from a study of T cell responses to AZD1222 COVID-19 vaccine. Overall study results and limits: Baseline serostatus was positive in only a handful of AZD1222 recipients. Dominant at 160-218 and 743-854, vaccine-associated CD4 TCRs also spanned spike. Repertoire sampling happened only post peak T cell response.

Here immunoSEQ multiplex PCR was the method, and the copy in TCRdb shows in-frame clones only, minus some. The sample has 130,000 or so clones, about 93% seen once. This CDR3 spans 14 amino acids. In germline, CDR1 is MNHNS, CDR2 SASEGT. V lost 3 bases, J lost 6 bases, and 14 bases lay in between. This rearrangement joins TRBV6-1 to TRBJ1-1; tentatively, D is TRBD1 (6 bases). The clonotype was recovered from an adult in good health. Sample: peripheral blood, taken on day 0 of AZD1222 vaccination. The CDR3 loop reads CASSDRTVGAEAFF. The CDR3 DNA follows: TGTGCCAGCAGTGATAGGACAGTAGGAGCTGAAGCTTTCTTT.